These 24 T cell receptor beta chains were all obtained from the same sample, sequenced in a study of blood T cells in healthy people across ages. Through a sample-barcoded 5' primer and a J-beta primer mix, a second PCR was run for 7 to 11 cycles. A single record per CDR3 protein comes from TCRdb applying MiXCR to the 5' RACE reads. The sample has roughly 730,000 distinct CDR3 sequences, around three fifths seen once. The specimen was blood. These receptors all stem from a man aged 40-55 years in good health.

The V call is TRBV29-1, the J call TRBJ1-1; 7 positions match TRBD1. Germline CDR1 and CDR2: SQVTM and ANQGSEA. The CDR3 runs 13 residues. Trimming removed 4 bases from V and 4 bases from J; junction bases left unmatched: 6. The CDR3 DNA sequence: TGCAGCGTTGCACAGGGGATCGTCACTGAAGCTTTCTTT. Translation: CSVAQGIVTEAFF.

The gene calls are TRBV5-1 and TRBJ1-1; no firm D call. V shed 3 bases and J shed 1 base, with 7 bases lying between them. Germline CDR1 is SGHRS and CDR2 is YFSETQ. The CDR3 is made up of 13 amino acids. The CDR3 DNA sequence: TGCGCCAGCAGCTCGGTCAGGAACACTGAAGCTTTCTTT. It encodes CASSSVRNTEAFF.

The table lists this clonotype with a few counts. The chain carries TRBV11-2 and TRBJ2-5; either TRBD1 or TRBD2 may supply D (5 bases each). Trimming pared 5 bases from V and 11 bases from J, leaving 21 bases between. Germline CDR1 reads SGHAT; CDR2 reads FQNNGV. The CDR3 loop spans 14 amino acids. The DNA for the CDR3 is TGTGCCAGCAGCCCCCCCGGGGCCTCCGTGGGGCAGTACTTC. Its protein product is CASSPPGASVGQYF.

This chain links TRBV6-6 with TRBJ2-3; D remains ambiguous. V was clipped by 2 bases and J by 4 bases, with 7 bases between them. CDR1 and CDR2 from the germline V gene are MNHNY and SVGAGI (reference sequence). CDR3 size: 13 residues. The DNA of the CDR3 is TGTGCCAGCAGTTACCCCCCCTCAGATACGCAGTATTTT. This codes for CASSYPPSDTQYF.

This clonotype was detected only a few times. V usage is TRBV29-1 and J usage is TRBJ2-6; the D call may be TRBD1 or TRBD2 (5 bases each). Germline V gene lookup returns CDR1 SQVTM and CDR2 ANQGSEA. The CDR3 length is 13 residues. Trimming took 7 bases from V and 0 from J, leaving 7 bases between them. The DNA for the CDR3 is TGCAGCGCCGGGACCTCTGGGGCCAACGTCCTGACTTTC. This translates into CSAGTSGANVLTF.

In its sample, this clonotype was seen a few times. CDR3 in DNA: TGTGCCAGCAGCGTCGATGACGGGCTTTATAGCACAGATACGCAGTATTTT. Protein product: CASSVDDGLYSTDTQYF. The chain is built from TRBV9 and TRBJ2-3; D call uncertain. The CDR3 totals 17 residues. In germline, CDR1 is SGDLS, CDR2 YYNGEE. The V end lost 2 bases, the J end lost 0 bases, and 16 bases lay between the germline ends.

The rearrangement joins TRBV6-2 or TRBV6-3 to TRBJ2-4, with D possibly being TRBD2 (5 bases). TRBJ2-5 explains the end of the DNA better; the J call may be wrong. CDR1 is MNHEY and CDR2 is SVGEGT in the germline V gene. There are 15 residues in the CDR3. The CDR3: CASSYPHGRGETQYF. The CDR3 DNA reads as TGTGCCAGCAGTTACCCCCACGGTCGCGGGGAGACCCAGTACTTC.

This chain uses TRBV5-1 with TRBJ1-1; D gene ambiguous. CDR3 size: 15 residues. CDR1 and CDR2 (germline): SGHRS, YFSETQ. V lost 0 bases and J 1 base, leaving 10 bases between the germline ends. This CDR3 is CASSLAGGRNTEAFF. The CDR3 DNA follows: TGCGCCAGCAGCTTGGCCGGAGGGAGGAACACTGAAGCTTTCTTT.

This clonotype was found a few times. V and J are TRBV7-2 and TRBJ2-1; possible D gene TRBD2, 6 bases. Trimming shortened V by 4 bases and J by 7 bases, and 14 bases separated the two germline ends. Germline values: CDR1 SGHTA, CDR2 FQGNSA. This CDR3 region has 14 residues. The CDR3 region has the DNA TGTGCCAGCAGCTGGAGGGCCAATGGAAATGAGCAGTTCTTC. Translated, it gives CASSWRANGNEQFF.

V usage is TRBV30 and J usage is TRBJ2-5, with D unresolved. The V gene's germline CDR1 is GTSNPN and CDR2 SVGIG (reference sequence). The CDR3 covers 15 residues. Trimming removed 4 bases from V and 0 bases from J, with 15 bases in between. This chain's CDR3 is CAWNEAGANQETQYF. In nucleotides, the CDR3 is TGTGCCTGGAATGAGGCAGGTGCGAACCAAGAGACCCAGTACTTC. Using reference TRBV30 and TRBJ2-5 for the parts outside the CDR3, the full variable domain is SQTIHQWPATLVQPVGSPLSLECTVEGTSNPNLYWYRQAAGRGLQLLFYSVGIGQISSEVPQNLSASRPQDRQFILSSKKLLLSDSGFYLCAWNEAGANQETQYFGPGTRLLVL.

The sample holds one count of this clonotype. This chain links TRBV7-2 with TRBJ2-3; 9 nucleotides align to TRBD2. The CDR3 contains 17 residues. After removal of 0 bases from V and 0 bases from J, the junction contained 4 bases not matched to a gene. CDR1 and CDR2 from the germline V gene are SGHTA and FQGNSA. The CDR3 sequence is CASSLAASGVSTDTQYF. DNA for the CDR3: TGTGCCAGCAGCTTAGCGGCTAGCGGGGTTAGCACAGATACGCAGTATTTT.

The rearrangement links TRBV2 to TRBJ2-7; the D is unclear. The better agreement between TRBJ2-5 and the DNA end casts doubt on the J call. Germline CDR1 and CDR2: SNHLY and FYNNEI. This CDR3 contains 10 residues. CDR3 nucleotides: TGTGCCAGCAGAACAGAGACCCAGTACTTC. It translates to CASRTETQYF.

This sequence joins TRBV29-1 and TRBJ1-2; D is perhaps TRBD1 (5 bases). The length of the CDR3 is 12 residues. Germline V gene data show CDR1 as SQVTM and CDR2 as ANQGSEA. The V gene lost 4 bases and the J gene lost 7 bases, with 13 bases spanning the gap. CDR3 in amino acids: CSVVRAKGGYTF. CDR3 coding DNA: TGCAGCGTTGTCAGGGCGAAGGGTGGCTACACCTTC.

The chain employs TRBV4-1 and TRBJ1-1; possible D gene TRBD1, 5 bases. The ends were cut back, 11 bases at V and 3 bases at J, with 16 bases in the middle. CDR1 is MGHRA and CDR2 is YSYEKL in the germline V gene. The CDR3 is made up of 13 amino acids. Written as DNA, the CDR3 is TGCGCCTCCCGGTGGGTGGGGGACACTGAAGCTTTCTTT. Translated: CASRWVGDTEAFF.

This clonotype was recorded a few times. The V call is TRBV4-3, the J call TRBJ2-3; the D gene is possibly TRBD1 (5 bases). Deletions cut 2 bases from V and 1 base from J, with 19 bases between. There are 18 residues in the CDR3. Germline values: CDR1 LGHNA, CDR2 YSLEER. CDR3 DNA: TGCGCCAGCAGCCAAAATCCCGTGACAGAAATGGGCACAGATACGCAGTATTTT. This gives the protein CASSQNPVTEMGTDTQYF.

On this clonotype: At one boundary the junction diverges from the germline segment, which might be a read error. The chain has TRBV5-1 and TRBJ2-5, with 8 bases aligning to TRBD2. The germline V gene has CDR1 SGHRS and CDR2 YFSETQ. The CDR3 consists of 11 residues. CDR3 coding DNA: TGCGCCAGCAGCCCAGGGACTAGTCTGTTCTTC. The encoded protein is CASSPGTSLFF.

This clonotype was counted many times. CDR3 in amino acids: CSAGLVGETQYF. The DNA of the CDR3 is TGCAGCGCAGGACTGGTCGGAGAGACCCAGTACTTC. This sequence joins TRBV29-1 and TRBJ2-5; TRBD2 might be the D (5 bases). V lost 7 bases, J lost 4 bases, and 13 bases lay in between. Per the germline V gene, CDR1 is SQVTM and CDR2 is ANQGSEA. CDR3 length equals 12 residues.

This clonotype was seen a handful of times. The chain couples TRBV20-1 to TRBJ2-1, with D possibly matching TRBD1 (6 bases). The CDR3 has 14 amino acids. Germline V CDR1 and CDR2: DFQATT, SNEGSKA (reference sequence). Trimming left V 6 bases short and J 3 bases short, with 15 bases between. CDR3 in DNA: TGCAGTGCCAATCACCGGGACATCTACAATGAGCAGTTCTTC. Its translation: CSANHRDIYNEQFF.

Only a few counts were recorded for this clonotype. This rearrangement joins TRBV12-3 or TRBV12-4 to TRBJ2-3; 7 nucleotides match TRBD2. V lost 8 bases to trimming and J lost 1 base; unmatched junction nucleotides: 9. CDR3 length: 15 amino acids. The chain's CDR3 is CASASNREGTDTQYF. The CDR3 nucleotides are TGTGCCAGCGCGTCAAACCGGGAGGGCACAGATACGCAGTATTTT.

CDR3 sequence (DNA): TGTGCCAGCAGCTTGGGACAGGGTACCCACGAGCAGTACTTC. Its translation is CASSLGQGTHEQYF. The chain employs TRBV11-1 and TRBJ2-4; 9 bases align to TRBD1. The J call is in doubt because the DNA end fits TRBJ2-7 better. From germline, CDR1 is SGHAT and CDR2 FQDESV (reference sequence). The CDR3 sequence is 14 residues long.

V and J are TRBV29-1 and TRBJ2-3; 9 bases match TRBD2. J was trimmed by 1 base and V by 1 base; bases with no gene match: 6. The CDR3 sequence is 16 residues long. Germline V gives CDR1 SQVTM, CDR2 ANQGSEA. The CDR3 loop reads CSVEGRGGLGTDTQYF. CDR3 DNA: TGCAGCGTTGAAGGGCGGGGGGGCCTCGGCACAGATACGCAGTATTTT.

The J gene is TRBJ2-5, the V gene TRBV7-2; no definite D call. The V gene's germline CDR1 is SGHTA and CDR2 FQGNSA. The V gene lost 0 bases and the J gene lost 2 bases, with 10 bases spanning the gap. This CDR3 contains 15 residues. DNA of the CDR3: TGTGCCAGCAGCTTAGCAATCCGGCTTCAAGAGACCCAGTACTTC. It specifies CASSLAIRLQETQYF.

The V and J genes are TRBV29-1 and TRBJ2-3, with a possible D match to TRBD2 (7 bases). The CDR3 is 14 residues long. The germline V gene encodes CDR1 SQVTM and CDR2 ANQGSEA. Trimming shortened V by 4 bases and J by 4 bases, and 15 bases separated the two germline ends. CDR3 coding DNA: TGCAGCGTTGGGGAGGGGGGAGCGGCAGATACGCAGTATTTT. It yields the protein CSVGEGGAADTQYF.

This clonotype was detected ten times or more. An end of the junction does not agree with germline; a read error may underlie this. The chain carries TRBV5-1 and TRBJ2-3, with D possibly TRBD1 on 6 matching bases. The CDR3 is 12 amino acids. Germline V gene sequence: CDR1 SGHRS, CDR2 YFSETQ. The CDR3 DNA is TGTGCCAGCAGCCCAGGGGCAGATACGCAGTATTTT. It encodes CASSPGADTQYF.